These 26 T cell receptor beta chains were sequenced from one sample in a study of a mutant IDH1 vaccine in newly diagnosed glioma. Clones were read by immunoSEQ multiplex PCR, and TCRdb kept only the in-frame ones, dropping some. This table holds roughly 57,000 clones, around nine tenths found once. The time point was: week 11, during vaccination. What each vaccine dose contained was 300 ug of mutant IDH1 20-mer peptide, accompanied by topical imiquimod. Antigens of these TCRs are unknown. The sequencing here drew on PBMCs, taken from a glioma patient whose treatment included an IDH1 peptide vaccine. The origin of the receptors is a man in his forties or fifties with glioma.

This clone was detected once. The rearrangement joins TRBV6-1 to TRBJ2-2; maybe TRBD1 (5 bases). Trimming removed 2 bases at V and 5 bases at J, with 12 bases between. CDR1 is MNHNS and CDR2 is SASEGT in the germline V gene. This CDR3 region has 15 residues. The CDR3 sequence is CASSEPGRGTGELFF. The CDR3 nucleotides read TGTGCCAGCAGTGAACCCGGTAGGGGAACCGGGGAGCTGTTTTTT.

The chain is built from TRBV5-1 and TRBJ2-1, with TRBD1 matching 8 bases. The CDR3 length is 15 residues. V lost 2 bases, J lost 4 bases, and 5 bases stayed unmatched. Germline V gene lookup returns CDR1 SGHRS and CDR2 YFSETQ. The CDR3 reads CASSLTGGTYNEQFF. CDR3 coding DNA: TGCGCCAGCAGCTTAACAGGGGGGACTTACAATGAGCAGTTCTTC. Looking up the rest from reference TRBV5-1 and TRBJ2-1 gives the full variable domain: KAGVTQTPRYLIKTRGQQVTLSCSPISGHRSVSWYQQTPGQGLQFLFEYFSETQRNKGNFPGRFSGRQFSNSRSEMNVSTLELGDSALYLCASSLTGGTYNEQFFGPGTRLTVL.

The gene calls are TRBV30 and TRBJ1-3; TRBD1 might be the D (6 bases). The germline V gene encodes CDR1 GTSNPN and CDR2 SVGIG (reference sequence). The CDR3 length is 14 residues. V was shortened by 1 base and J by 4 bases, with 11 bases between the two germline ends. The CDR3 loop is CAWSAGAGGNTIYF. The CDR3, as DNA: TGTGCCTGGAGTGCGGGGGCCGGAGGAAACACCATATATTTT.

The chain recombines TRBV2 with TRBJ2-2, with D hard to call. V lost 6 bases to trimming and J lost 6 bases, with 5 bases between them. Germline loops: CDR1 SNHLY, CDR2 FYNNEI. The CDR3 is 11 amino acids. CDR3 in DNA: TGTGCCAGCAGGGGATCCGGGGAGCTGTTTTTT. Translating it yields CASRGSGELFF.

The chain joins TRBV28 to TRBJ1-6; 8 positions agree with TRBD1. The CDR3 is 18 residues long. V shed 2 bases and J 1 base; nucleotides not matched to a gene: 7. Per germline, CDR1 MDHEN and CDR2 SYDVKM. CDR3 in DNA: TGTGCCAGCAGTTTAAGTACCGGGACAGGTTCCTATAATTCACCCCTCCACTTT. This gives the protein CASSLSTGTGSYNSPLHF.

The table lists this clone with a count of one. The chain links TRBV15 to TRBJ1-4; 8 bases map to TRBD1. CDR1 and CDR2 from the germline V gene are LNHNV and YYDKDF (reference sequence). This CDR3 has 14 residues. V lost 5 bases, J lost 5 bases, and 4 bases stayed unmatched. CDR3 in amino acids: CATSLGQGNEKLFF. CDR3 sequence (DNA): TGTGCCACCAGCCTCGGACAGGGAAATGAAAAACTGTTTTTT. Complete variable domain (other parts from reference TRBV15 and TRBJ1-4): DAMVIQNPRYQVTQFGKPVTLSCSQTLNHNVMYWYQQKSSQAPKLLFHYYDKDFNNEADTPDNFQSRRPNTSFCFLDIRSPGLGDTAMYLCATSLGQGNEKLFFGSGTQLSVL.

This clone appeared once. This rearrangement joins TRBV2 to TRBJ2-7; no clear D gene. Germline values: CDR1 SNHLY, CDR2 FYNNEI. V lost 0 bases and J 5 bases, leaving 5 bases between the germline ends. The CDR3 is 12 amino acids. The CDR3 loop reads CASSEAGNEQYV. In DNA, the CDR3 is TGTGCCAGCAGTGAAGCGGGGAACGAGCAGTACGTC.

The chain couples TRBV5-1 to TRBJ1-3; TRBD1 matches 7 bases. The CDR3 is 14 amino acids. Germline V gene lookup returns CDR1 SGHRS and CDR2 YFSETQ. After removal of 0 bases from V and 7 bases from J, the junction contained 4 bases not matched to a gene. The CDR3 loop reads CASSLAAGGNTIYF. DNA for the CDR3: TGCGCCAGCAGCTTGGCCGCAGGGGGTAACACCATATATTTT.

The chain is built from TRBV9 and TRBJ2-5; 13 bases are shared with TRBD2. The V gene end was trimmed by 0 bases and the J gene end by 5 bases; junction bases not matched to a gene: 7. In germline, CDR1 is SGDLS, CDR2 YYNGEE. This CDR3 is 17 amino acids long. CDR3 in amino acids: CASSVGTSGGVWETQYF. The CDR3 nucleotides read TGTGCCAGCAGCGTAGGTACTAGCGGGGGGGTCTGGGAGACCCAGTACTTC.

The CDR3 spells CASSLATQETQYF. For the CDR3, the DNA is TGCGCCAGCAGCTTGGCCACTCAAGAGACCCAGTACTTC. This chain uses TRBV5-1 with TRBJ2-5; no clear D. The germline CDR1 and CDR2 sequences are SGHRS and YFSETQ. V was trimmed by 0 bases and J by 2 bases, leaving 5 bases between them. The CDR3 runs 13 residues. Variable domain in full (rest from reference TRBV5-1 and TRBJ2-5): KAGVTQTPRYLIKTRGQQVTLSCSPISGHRSVSWYQQTPGQGLQFLFEYFSETQRNKGNFPGRFSGRQFSNSRSEMNVSTLELGDSALYLCASSLATQETQYFGPGTRLLVL.

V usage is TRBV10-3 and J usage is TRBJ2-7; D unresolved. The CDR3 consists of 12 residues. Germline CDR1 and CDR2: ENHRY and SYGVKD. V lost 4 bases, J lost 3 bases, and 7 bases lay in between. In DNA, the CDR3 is TGTGCCATCAGTGCTGGAGTCTACGAGCAGTACTTC. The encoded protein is CAISAGVYEQYF.

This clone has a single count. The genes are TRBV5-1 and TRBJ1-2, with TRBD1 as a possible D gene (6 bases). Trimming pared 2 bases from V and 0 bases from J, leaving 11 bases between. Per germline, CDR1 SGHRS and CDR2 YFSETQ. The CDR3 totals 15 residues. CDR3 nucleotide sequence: TGCGCCAGCAGCTTAACCGGGGGCTCTAACTATGGCTACACCTTC. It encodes CASSLTGGSNYGYTF.

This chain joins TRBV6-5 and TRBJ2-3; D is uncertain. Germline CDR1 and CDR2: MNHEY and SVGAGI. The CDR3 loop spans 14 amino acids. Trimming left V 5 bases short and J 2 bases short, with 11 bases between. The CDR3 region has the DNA TGTGCCAGCAGTGGCAGAATCGCCACAGATACGCAGTATTTT. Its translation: CASSGRIATDTQYF.

CDR3: CASSSWLKNNEQFF. CDR3 DNA sequence: TGTGCCAGCAGCTCCTGGTTGAAAAACAATGAGCAGTTCTTC. This sequence joins TRBV7-9 and TRBJ2-1; D not resolved. This CDR3 contains 14 residues. Trimming took 4 bases from V and 5 from J, leaving 12 bases between them. Per the germline V gene, CDR1 is SEHNR and CDR2 is FQNEAQ (reference sequence).

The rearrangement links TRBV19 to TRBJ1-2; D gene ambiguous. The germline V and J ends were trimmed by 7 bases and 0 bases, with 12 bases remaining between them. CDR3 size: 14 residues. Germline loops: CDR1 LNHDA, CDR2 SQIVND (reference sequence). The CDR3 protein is CASTLQRPNYGYTF. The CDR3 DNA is TGTGCCAGTACCCTCCAGCGTCCTAACTATGGCTACACCTTC.

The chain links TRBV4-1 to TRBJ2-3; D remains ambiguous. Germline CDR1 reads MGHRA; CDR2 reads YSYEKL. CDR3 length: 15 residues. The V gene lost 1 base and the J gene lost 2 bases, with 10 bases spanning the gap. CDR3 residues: CASSQGYGHTDTQYF. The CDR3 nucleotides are TGCGCCAGCAGCCAAGGGTATGGGCACACAGATACGCAGTATTTT.

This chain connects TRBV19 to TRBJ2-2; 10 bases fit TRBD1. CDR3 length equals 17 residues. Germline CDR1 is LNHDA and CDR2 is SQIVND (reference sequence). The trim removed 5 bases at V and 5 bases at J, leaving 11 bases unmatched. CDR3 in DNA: TGTGCCAGTAGTTCCTCCGACAGGGGGCGCGGGACCGGGGAGCTGTTTTTT. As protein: CASSSSDRGRGTGELFF.

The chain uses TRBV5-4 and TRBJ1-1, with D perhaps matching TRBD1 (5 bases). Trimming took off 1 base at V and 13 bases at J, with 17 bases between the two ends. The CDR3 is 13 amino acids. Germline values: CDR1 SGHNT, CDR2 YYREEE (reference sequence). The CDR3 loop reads CASSLFGDDIVFF. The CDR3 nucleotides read TGTGCCAGCAGCTTGTTCGGGGACGATATTGTTTTCTTT. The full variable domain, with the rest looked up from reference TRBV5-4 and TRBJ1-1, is ETGVTQSPTHLIKTRGQQVTLRCSSQSGHNTVSWYQQALGQGPQFIFQYYREEENGRGNFPPRFSGLQFPNYSSELNVNALELDDSALYLCASSLFGDDIVFFGQGTRLTVV.

The CDR3 region is CASSQATERGALANTGELFF. The CDR3 nucleotides are TGTGCCAGCAGCCAAGCCACCGAGCGGGGGGCTCTCGCGAACACCGGGGAGCTGTTTTTT. The chain links TRBV4-2 to TRBJ2-2, with 9 nucleotides matching TRBD2. The length of the CDR3 is 20 residues. V gave up 1 base and J gave up 0 bases; unmatched junction bases: 12. Germline-derived CDR1 and CDR2 are LGHNA and YNFKEQ.

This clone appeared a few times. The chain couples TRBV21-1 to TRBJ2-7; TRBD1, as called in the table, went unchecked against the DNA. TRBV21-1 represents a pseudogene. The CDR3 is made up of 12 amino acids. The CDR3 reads CASSKPGHRQYF. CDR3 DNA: TGTGCCAGCAGCAAGCCCGGACACAGACAGTACTTC.

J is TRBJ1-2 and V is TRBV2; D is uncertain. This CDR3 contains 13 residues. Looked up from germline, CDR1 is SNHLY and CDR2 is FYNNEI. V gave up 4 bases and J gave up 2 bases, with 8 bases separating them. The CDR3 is CASSAGKNYGYTF. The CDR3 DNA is TGTGCCAGCAGTGCTGGGAAGAACTATGGCTACACCTTC.

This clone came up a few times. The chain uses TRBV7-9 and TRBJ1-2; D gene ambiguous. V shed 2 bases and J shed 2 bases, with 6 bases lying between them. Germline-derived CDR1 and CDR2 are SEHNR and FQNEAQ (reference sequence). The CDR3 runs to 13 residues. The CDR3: CASSLSLNYGYTF. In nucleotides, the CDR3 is TGTGCCAGCAGCTTATCCCTGAACTATGGCTACACCTTC. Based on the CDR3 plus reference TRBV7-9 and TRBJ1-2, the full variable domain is DTGVSQNPRHKITKRGQNVTFRCDPISEHNRLYWYRQTLGQGPEFLTYFQNEAQLEKSRLLSDRFSAERPKGSFSTLEIQRTEQGDSAMYLCASSLSLNYGYTFGSGTRLTVV.

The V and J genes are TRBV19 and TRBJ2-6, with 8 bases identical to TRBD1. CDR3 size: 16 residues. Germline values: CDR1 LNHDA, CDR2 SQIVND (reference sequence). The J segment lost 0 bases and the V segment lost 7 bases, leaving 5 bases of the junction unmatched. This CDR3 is CASNRQGNSGANVLTF. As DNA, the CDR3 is TGTGCCAGTAACCGACAGGGGAACTCTGGGGCCAACGTCCTGACTTTC.

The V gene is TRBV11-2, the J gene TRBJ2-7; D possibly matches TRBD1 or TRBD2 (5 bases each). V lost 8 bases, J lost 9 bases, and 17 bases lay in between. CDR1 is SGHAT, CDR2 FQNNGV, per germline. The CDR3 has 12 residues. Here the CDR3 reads CASRSWGSSQYV. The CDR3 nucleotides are TGTGCCAGCCGATCTTGGGGGTCGTCGCAGTACGTC.

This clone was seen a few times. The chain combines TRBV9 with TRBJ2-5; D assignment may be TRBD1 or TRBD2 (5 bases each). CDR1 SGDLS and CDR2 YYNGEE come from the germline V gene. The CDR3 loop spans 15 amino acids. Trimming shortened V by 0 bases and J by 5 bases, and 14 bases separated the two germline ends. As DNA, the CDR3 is TGTGCCAGCAGCGTAGCAGGGAGCGTATGGGAGACCCAGTACTTC. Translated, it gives CASSVAGSVWETQYF.

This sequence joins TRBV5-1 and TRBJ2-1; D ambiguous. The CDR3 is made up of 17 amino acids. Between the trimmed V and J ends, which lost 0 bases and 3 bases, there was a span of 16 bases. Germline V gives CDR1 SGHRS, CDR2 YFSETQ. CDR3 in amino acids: CASSLAPEPSNYNEQFF. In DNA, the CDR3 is TGCGCCAGCAGCTTGGCCCCGGAGCCTTCCAACTACAATGAGCAGTTCTTC.